This T cell receptor (beta chain) emerged from a study of blood T cells in healthy people across ages. A second PCR, run for roughly 7 to 12 cycles, used a sample-barcoded 5' primer plus a J-beta primer mix. Each cDNA was tagged by a template-switch adaptor containing 12 random nucleotides. TCRdb fed the 5' RACE reads into MiXCR, producing one record per CDR3 protein. The table lists around 1,800,000 distinct CDR3 sequences, about 39% of them singletons. This CDR3 region has 14 residues. J lost 6 bases, V lost 5 bases, and 8 bases had no gene match. CDR1 is SGHTA and CDR2 is FQGNSA in the germline V gene.

The origin of this receptor is a human donor in good health. The chain is built from TRBV7-2 and TRBJ2-7, with 9 bases aligning to TRBD2. Sequencing was done on a sample of blood. CDR3 DNA sequence: TGTGCCAGCAGCCCGGGACTAGCTGTACCCGAGCAGTACTTC. Translated, it gives CASSPGLAVPEQYF.